The clone carrying this T cell receptor (beta chain) was picked up a small number of times. The germline gives CDR1 SGHTA, CDR2 FQGTGA. There are 15 residues in the CDR3. Trimming took off 5 bases at V and 1 base at J, with 14 bases between the two ends. The repertoire was sequenced with immunoSEQ multiplex PCR; TCRdb's copy has only in-frame clones and lacks some. The sample lists more than 200,000 clones; nearly 90% were seen once. The data were taken from a study of blood T cell repertoires in COVID-19. For the study at large: Some COVID-19 samples were acute and others convalescent; all came from the United States, Italy and Spain. T cells, B-cell-depleted T cells, or PBMCs provided the cDNA or gDNA that served as material.

This TCR derives from a human donor in a cohort sampled during active COVID-19. The chain joins TRBV7-3 to TRBJ1-1; tentative D call: TRBD1 (5 bases). The sequencing sample was made of peripheral blood. CDR3 DNA sequence: TGTGCCAGCAGCCTCGGGGGAGTTTCGAACACTGAAGCTTTCTTT. This encodes CASSLGGVSNTEAFF.